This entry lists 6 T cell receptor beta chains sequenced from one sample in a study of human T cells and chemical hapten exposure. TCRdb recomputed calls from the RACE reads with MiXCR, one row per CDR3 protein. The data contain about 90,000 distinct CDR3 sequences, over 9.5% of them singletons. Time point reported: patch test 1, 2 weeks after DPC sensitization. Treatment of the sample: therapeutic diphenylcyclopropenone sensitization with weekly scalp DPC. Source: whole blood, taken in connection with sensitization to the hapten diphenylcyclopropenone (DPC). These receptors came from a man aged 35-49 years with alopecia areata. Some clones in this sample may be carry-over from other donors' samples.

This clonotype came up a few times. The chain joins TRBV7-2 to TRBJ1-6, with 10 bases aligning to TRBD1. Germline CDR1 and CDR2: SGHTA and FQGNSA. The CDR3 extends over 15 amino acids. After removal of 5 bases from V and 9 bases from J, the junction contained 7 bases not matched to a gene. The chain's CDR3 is CASSPRQGAISPLHF. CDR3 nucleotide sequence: TGTGCCAGCAGCCCTAGACAGGGGGCGATTTCACCCCTCCACTTT.

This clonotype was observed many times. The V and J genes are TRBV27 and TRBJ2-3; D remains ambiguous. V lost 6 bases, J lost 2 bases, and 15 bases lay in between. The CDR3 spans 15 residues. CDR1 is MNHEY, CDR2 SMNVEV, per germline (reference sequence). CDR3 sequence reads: CASSFLDLFTDTQYF. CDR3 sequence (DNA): TGTGCCAGCAGCTTCTTGGACCTTTTCACAGATACGCAGTATTTT.

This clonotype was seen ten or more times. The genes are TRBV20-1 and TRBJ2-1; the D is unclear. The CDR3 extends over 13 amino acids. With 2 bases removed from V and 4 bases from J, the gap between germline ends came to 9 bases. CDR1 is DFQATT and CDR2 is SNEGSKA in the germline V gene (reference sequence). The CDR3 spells CSARTTAYNEQFF. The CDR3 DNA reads TGCAGTGCTAGAACAACAGCATACAATGAGCAGTTCTTC.

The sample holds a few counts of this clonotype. The CDR3 region is CASSPPTGRGTEAFF. In DNA form, the CDR3 reads TGTGCCAGCAGTCCTCCGACAGGGAGGGGCACTGAAGCTTTCTTT. The gene calls are TRBV28 and TRBJ1-1, with 7 bases that match TRBD1. CDR1 is MDHEN and CDR2 is SYDVKM in the germline V gene. Trimming at V came to 5 bases and at J to 4 bases, leaving 10 bases not matched to a gene. CDR3 length equals 15 residues.

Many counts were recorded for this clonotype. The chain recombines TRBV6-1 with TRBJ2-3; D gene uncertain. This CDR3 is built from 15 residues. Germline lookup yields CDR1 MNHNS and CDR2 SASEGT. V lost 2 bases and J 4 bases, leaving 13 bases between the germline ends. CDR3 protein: CASSEISAIADTQYF. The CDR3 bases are TGTGCCAGCAGTGAAATATCGGCAATAGCAGATACGCAGTATTTT.

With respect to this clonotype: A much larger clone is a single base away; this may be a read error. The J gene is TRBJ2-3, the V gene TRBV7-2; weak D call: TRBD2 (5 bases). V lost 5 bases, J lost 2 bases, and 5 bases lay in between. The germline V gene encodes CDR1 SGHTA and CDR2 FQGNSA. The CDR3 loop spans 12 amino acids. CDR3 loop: CASSRDTDTQYF. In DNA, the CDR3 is TGTGCCAGCAGCCGGGACACAGATACGCAGTATTTT.